This T cell receptor beta chain appears in the sequencing data of a study of blood T cells in healthy people across ages. Overall study findings and caveats: Percentage of naive T cells showed a strong correlation with TCR beta diversity.

V was clipped by 5 bases and J by 4 bases, with 14 bases between them. The germline V gene has CDR1 MDHEN and CDR2 SYDVKM. This CDR3 contains 15 residues. This clonotype was observed a handful of times. Its antigen is unidentified. A second about 6 to 11 cycle PCR used barcoded and J-beta primers. Every single cDNA molecule received a tag from a template-switch adaptor with 12 random nucleotides. TCRdb re-derived calls from the 5' RACE reads in MiXCR, one entry per CDR3 protein. Among roughly 2 million distinct CDR3 sequences listed, around half were seen once. In terms of origin and age, donors were healthy Caucasian individuals from Russia aged 6 to 90. Samples had at least 7 million PBMCs isolated from them.

This TCR was sampled from a woman aged 40-49 years in good health. Sample: blood. The chain joins TRBV28 to TRBJ1-4; D ambiguous. The CDR3 region is CASSSAGSYNEKLFF. CDR3 in DNA: TGTGCCAGCAGTAGTGCCGGAAGTTATAATGAAAAACTGTTTTTT.